These 30 T cell receptor beta chains were all obtained from the same sample, sequenced in a study of blood T cell repertoires in COVID-19. Produced via immunoSEQ multiplex PCR; TCRdb's table is partial and in-frame only. The sample comprises roughly 100,000 clones, over 70% of which are singletons, and approximately 0.9% rests with the top ten. The sample consisted of peripheral blood. These receptors were obtained from a human donor with acute or convalescent COVID-19. The donor label of this sample is uncertain.

The chain uses TRBV28 and TRBJ2-2, with 7 bases identical to TRBD1. V gave up 5 bases and J gave up 8 bases; unmatched junction bases: 14. Per germline, CDR1 MDHEN and CDR2 SYDVKM. This CDR3 region has 16 residues. The CDR3, as DNA: TGTGCCAGCAGTAACCGAGGACAGGATATAATTGGGGAGCTGTTTTTT. It is translated as CASSNRGQDIIGELFF.

A note on this clone: Within the sample, other DNA sequences also encode this same CDR3. J is TRBJ1-1 and V is TRBV5-1; 7 bases fit TRBD1. This CDR3 has 15 residues. Germline V gene sequence: CDR1 SGHRS, CDR2 YFSETQ. V trimming: 4 bases; J trimming: 3 bases; junction bases outside the gene matches: 9. CDR3 residues: CASSPRTGGDTEAFF. CDR3 in DNA: TGCGCCAGCAGCCCGAGGACAGGCGGCGACACTGAAGCTTTCTTT.

The chain recombines TRBV9 with TRBJ2-1; 7 bases fit TRBD1. V was clipped by 3 bases and J by 6 bases; unmatched bases: 3. This CDR3 spans 13 amino acids. The germline gives CDR1 SGDLS, CDR2 YYNGEE. CDR3 region: CASSARTGNEQFF. As DNA, the CDR3 is TGTGCCAGCAGCGCCCGGACAGGCAATGAGCAGTTCTTC.

V and J are TRBV6-6 and TRBJ2-7; 10 nucleotides line up with TRBD1. Germline V CDR1 and CDR2: MNHNY, SVGAGI (reference sequence). This CDR3 region has 15 residues. V trimming: 4 bases; J trimming: 7 bases; junction bases outside the gene matches: 10. CDR3 sequence (DNA): TGTGCCAGCAGTTCACGCGACAGGGGGCCTCGAGAGCAGTACTTC. Translation gives CASSSRDRGPREQYF.

The chain couples TRBV12-3 or TRBV12-4 to TRBJ1-2; 8 bases are shared with TRBD1. With 6 bases clipped from V and 3 bases from J, the junction kept 3 bases outside the gene matches. The CDR3 spans 13 residues. The CDR3 spells CASRPTGDYGYTF. CDR3 in DNA: TGTGCCAGCAGGCCGACAGGGGACTATGGCTACACCTTC.

This chain connects TRBV30 to TRBJ1-3, with a possible D match to TRBD1 (6 bases). With 5 bases removed from V and 2 bases from J, the gap between germline ends came to 16 bases. Germline V gene lookup returns CDR1 GTSNPN and CDR2 SVGIG (reference sequence). The CDR3 contains 15 residues. The CDR3 reads CAWGRDTAAGNTIYF. CDR3 DNA: TGTGCCTGGGGCCGGGACACCGCGGCTGGAAACACCATATATTTT.

The chain joins TRBV5-4 to TRBJ2-7; D is unclear. This CDR3 has 14 residues. With 2 bases removed from V and 0 bases from J, the gap between germline ends came to 9 bases. Germline loops: CDR1 SGHNT, CDR2 YYREEE (reference sequence). CDR3 amino acids: CASSFAGSSYEQYV. The CDR3 coding sequence is TGTGCCAGCAGCTTTGCAGGAAGCTCCTACGAGCAGTACGTC.

The table lists this clone with a count of one. This chain uses TRBV7-2 with TRBJ2-5, with TRBD2 identical over 7 bases. Germline V gene data show CDR1 as SGHTA and CDR2 as FQGNSA. This CDR3 region has 14 residues. V lost 11 bases and J lost 5; bases outside the gene matches: 14. The CDR3: CASAGGGGRETQYF. The DNA of the CDR3 is TGTGCCTCAGCAGGCGGGGGAGGAAGGGAGACCCAGTACTTC. Using reference TRBV7-2 and TRBJ2-5 for the parts outside the CDR3, the full variable domain is GAGVSQSPSNKVTEKGKDVELRCDPISGHTALYWYRQSLGQGLEFLIYFQGNSAPDKSGLPSDRFSAERTGGSVSTLTIQRTQQEDSAVYLCASAGGGGRETQYFGPGTRLLVL.

This chain connects TRBV5-1 to TRBJ1-6, with TRBD1 matching 9 bases. V dropped 0 bases and J dropped 9; count of bases not matched to a gene: 7. Germline V gives CDR1 SGHRS, CDR2 YFSETQ. The length of the CDR3 is 16 residues. In nucleotides, the CDR3 is TGCGCCAGCAGCTTGGGTGGACAGGGGTTTTTTTCACCCCTCCACTTT. It codes for CASSLGGQGFFSPLHF.

The rearrangement joins TRBV7-9 to TRBJ2-1, with TRBD2 matching 9 bases. With 4 bases clipped from V and 5 bases from J, the junction kept 3 bases outside the gene matches. This CDR3 region has 14 residues. The germline gives CDR1 SEHNR, CDR2 FQNEAQ (reference sequence). The CDR3 region has the DNA TGTGCCAGCAGCTCTAGCGGGACTCACAATGAGCAGTTCTTC. This sequence encodes CASSSSGTHNEQFF.

The V call is TRBV3-1 (or the pseudogene TRBV3-2), the J call TRBJ1-3, with 10 bases aligning to TRBD1. The trim removed 1 base at V and 3 bases at J, leaving 9 bases unmatched. The CDR3 runs 18 residues. Germline V gene lookup returns CDR1 LGHDT and CDR2 YNNKEL (reference sequence). The CDR3 is CASSQGQGAVTYGNTIYF. The CDR3 region has the DNA TGTGCCAGCAGCCAAGGACAGGGGGCAGTGACATATGGAAACACCATATATTTT.

This clone was observed a few times. The same CDR3 also results from other DNA sequences found in this sample. V is TRBV12-3 or TRBV12-4 and J is TRBJ1-2; a possible D gene is TRBD1 (5 bases). V gave up 3 bases and J gave up 5 bases, with 7 bases separating them. The CDR3 has 12 residues. The CDR3 is CASSLTAYGYTF. CDR3 nucleotide sequence: TGTGCCAGCAGTTTGACAGCTTATGGCTACACCTTC.

In its sample, this clone was seen once. This chain uses TRBV2 with TRBJ1-1, with a tentative D call TRBD1 (5 bases). This CDR3 is built from 14 residues. Germline loops: CDR1 SNHLY, CDR2 FYNNEI. Trimming pared 3 bases from V and 6 bases from J, leaving 14 bases between. The CDR3 DNA sequence: TGTGCCAGCAGTGATTGGAGGGGAAGTGCTGAAGCTTTCTTT. This codes for CASSDWRGSAEAFF. Based on the CDR3 plus reference TRBV2 and TRBJ1-1, the full variable domain is EPEVTQTPSHQVTQMGQEVILRCVPISNHLYFYWYRQILGQKVEFLVSFYNNEISEKSEIFDDQFSVERPDGSNFTLKIRSTKLEDSAMYFCASSDWRGSAEAFFGQGTRLTVV.

This chain links TRBV5-4 with TRBJ2-5; D unclear. CDR1 and CDR2 (germline): SGHNT, YYREEE (reference sequence). The V end was cut by 2 bases, the J end by 0 bases, with 5 bases between. The CDR3 runs 13 residues. CDR3 nucleotides: TGTGCCAGCAGCTTCAGTCACCAAGAGACCCAGTACTTC. Translation: CASSFSHQETQYF.

The rearrangement uses TRBV19 and TRBJ2-2, with 8 bases identical to TRBD2. V lost 6 bases to trimming and J lost 2 bases; unmatched junction nucleotides: 8. Germline V gene lookup returns CDR1 LNHDA and CDR2 SQIVND (reference sequence). The CDR3 sequence is 16 residues long. As DNA, the CDR3 is TGTGCCAGTAGCCCGAGCGGGGGCCTTAACACCGGGGAGCTGTTTTTT. This sequence encodes CASSPSGGLNTGELFF.

This clone occurred a few times. V usage is TRBV5-3 and J usage is TRBJ1-5; D is perhaps TRBD1 (6 bases). TRBV5-3 carries the ORF label, with uncertain function. The CDR3 length is 16 residues. Trimming cost V 4 bases and J 3 bases, with 17 bases left between them. The CDR3 region has the DNA TGTGCCAGAAGCGAACGGCAGGGGTTTTACAATCAGCCCCAGCATTTT. Its protein is CARSERQGFYNQPQHF.

The sample holds many counts of this clone. The chain combines TRBV23-1 with TRBJ1-2, with 7 nucleotides matching TRBD1. TRBV23-1 is flagged as an ORF with uncertain function. This CDR3 has 20 amino acids. V was pared by 2 bases and J by 5 bases, with 23 bases of the junction left unmatched. Written as DNA, the CDR3 is TGCGCCAGCAGTCAAAAGGGACAGCCACATACCCTCTGGATCTTATATGGCTACACCTTC. It specifies CASSQKGQPHTLWILYGYTF.

V gene TRBV18 combines with J gene TRBJ1-5; 9 nucleotides align to TRBD1. The CDR3 runs to 14 residues. Unmatched junction bases numbered 6, after V lost 4 bases and J lost 8 bases. Germline V CDR1 and CDR2: KGHSH, LQKENI. Here the CDR3 reads CASSLGTGREPQHF. Here the CDR3 DNA reads TGTGCCAGCTCACTCGGGACAGGGAGGGAGCCCCAGCATTTT. Using reference TRBV18 and TRBJ1-5 for the parts outside the CDR3, the full variable domain is NAGVMQNPRHLVRRRGQEARLRCSPMKGHSHVYWYRQLPEEGLKFMVYLQKENIIDESGMPKERFSAEFPKEGPSILRIQQVVRGDSAAYFCASSLGTGREPQHFGDGTRLSIL.

The V gene is TRBV30, the J gene TRBJ2-4; 9 nucleotides agree with TRBD1. V was clipped by 2 bases and J by 4 bases; unmatched bases: 3. The CDR3 has 14 residues. CDR1 is GTSNPN, CDR2 SVGIG, per germline (reference sequence). The CDR3 spells CAWSSGTGKNIQYF. The CDR3 DNA reads TGTGCCTGGAGTTCCGGGACAGGGAAAAACATTCAGTACTTC.

This clone was seen a single time. The chain carries TRBV27 and TRBJ1-2, with D perhaps matching TRBD1 (6 bases). CDR3 length: 16 amino acids. From germline, CDR1 is MNHEY and CDR2 SMNVEV (reference sequence). V was trimmed by 2 bases and J by 6 bases, leaving 19 bases between them. Here the CDR3 reads CASSLTVVGGVDGYTF. DNA for the CDR3: TGTGCCAGCAGTTTAACGGTTGTAGGGGGTGTTGATGGCTACACCTTC.

V and J are TRBV9 and TRBJ1-1, with no clear D. The length of the CDR3 is 14 residues. The germline V and J ends were trimmed by 4 bases and 1 base, with 11 bases remaining between them. Per germline, CDR1 SGDLS and CDR2 YYNGEE. CDR3 loop: CASSPTEGNTEAFF. The CDR3 bases are TGTGCCAGCAGCCCCACGGAGGGGAACACTGAAGCTTTCTTT.

V gene TRBV7-9 combines with J gene TRBJ1-1, with 7 bases identical to TRBD1. V lost 7 bases, J lost 3 bases, and 5 bases stayed unmatched. The CDR3 runs 13 residues. Germline CDR1 SEHNR, CDR2 FQNEAQ (reference sequence). The CDR3 sequence is CASTKQGYTEAFF. The CDR3 DNA follows: TGTGCCAGCACCAAACAGGGGTACACTGAAGCTTTCTTT.

The chain recombines TRBV5-4 with TRBJ1-4; no clear D gene. The germline gives CDR1 SGHNT, CDR2 YYREEE (reference sequence). The length of the CDR3 is 14 residues. Trimming left V 1 base short and J 6 bases short, with 10 bases between. Here the CDR3 reads CASSLTVEDEKLFF. As DNA, the CDR3 is TGTGCCAGCAGCTTGACAGTGGAGGATGAAAAACTGTTTTTT.

The rearrangement links TRBV24-1 to TRBJ2-3; TRBD2 matches 8 bases. Germline-derived CDR1 and CDR2 are KGHDR and SFDVKD. Trimming cost V 1 base and J 0 bases; bases outside gene matches: 2. The CDR3 has 16 amino acids. The CDR3 sequence is CATSDFVAGSTDTQYF. The CDR3 DNA is TGTGCCACCAGTGATTTTGTAGCGGGGAGCACAGATACGCAGTATTTT.

There are a few counts of this clone. This CDR3 reads CASRLGGSPDSYKETQYF. CDR3 DNA sequence: TGTGCCAGCAGACTTGGGGGTAGCCCGGACAGTTACAAAGAGACCCAGTACTTC. The chain recombines TRBV5-6 with TRBJ2-5, with TRBD1 as a possible D gene (6 bases). V lost 5 bases and J lost 3, with 26 bases in between. CDR1 SGHDT and CDR2 YYEEEE come from the germline V gene. The CDR3 loop spans 18 amino acids.

In its sample, this clone was seen a few times. CDR3 residues: CASRTGQGDYEQYF. In DNA form, the CDR3 reads TGTGCCAGCAGAACCGGACAGGGGGACTACGAGCAGTACTTC. The J gene is TRBJ2-7, the V gene TRBV4-2; 10 bases match TRBD1. From germline, CDR1 is LGHNA and CDR2 YNFKEQ. The CDR3 has 14 residues. Germline trimming cut 6 bases from V and 3 bases from J; bases unmatched to any gene: 5.

This sequence joins TRBV5-4 and TRBJ1-4; TRBD1 agrees at 9 bases. Germline V gene lookup returns CDR1 SGHNT and CDR2 YYREEE (reference sequence). Trimming at V came to 4 bases and at J to 6 bases, leaving 7 bases not matched to a gene. This CDR3 is 15 amino acids long. The CDR3 sequence is CASSLPGQGYEKLFF. The CDR3 nucleotides are TGTGCCAGCAGCCTACCGGGACAGGGCTATGAAAAACTGTTTTTT.

Here the CDR3 reads CASSQGLAGGQSSGNEQFF. CDR3 DNA sequence: TGCGCCAGCAGCCAGGGACTAGCGGGGGGGCAGTCGTCAGGCAATGAGCAGTTCTTC. The chain recombines TRBV5-1 with TRBJ2-1; 16 bases fit TRBD2. Trimming cost V 4 bases and J 6 bases; bases outside gene matches: 13. The germline CDR1 and CDR2 sequences are SGHRS and YFSETQ. The CDR3 runs to 19 residues. The full variable domain, rest sourced from reference TRBV5-1 and TRBJ2-1, is KAGVTQTPRYLIKTRGQQVTLSCSPISGHRSVSWYQQTPGQGLQFLFEYFSETQRNKGNFPGRFSGRQFSNSRSEMNVSTLELGDSALYLCASSQGLAGGQSSGNEQFFGPGTRLTVL.

This chain connects TRBV2 to TRBJ1-4; D uncertain. The CDR3 has 13 residues. The germline gives CDR1 SNHLY, CDR2 FYNNEI. V gave up 6 bases and J gave up 4 bases, with 9 bases separating them. Here the CDR3 reads CASRAGLNEKLFF. The CDR3 DNA is TGTGCCAGCAGGGCAGGACTTAATGAAAAACTGTTTTTT.

CDR3 DNA: TGCGCCAGCAAGGGACAGACGAACACCGGGGAGCTGTTTTTT. It translates to CASKGQTNTGELFF. J is TRBJ2-2 and V is TRBV4-1; 7 positions agree with TRBD1. With 7 bases clipped from V and 0 bases from J, the junction kept 2 bases outside the gene matches. The CDR3 contains 14 residues. Germline V gene lookup returns CDR1 MGHRA and CDR2 YSYEKL.